A selection of T cell receptor beta chains follows, all from one sample in a study of blood T cell repertoires in COVID-19. Libraries were prepared by immunoSEQ multiplex PCR; TCRdb keeps only in-frame clonotypes and omits some of them. The sample lists approximately 350,000 clones, roughly 84% occurring once. The specimen sequenced was PBMCs or T cells enriched from blood (not recorded which). The receptors shown here come from a woman aged 25 to 45 who had recovered from COVID-19. Both conserved end residues are part of each CDR3. A D gene is named only where the DNA matches it firmly. Some rows mark clone size as missing; the rest say once, few, many or name a class of expanded clone.

cdr3_aa cdr3_nt clone_size j_call d_call v_call
CASSLDYFSPEAFF TGTGCCAGCAGCTTGGACTACTTCTCCCCTGAAGCTTTCTTT once TRBJ1-1 NA TRBV5-5
CASSHASVSTDTQYF TGTGCCAGCAGCCACGCGAGCGTTAGCACAGATACGCAGTATTTT once TRBJ2-3 NA TRBV13
CASSHSIDRGNSPLHF TGTGCCAGCAGCCATTCCATCGACAGGGGGAATTCACCCCTCCACTTT NA TRBJ1-6 TRBD1 TRBV14
CASRTGANEKLFF TGTGCCAGCCGGACAGGGGCAAATGAAAAACTGTTTTTT NA TRBJ1-4 TRBD1 TRBV19
CASSFDRGGWAEAFF TGTGCCAGCAGTTTTGACCGTGGGGGGTGGGCTGAAGCTTTCTTT NA TRBJ1-1 NA TRBV28
CAISPGTGDRELFF TGTGCCATCAGTCCCGGGACAGGGGACCGGGAGCTGTTTTTT once TRBJ2-2 TRBD1 TRBV10-3
CASRAGTGGYRPQHF TGTGCCAGCAGGGCTGGGACAGGGGGCTACCGGCCCCAGCATTTT few TRBJ1-5 TRBD1 TRBV2
CASREAGELFF TGTGCCAGCCGCGAGGCCGGGGAGCTGTTTTTT NA TRBJ2-2 NA TRBV2
CASSLNRQGSRNSPLHF TGTGCCAGCTCACTGAATCGACAGGGGAGCCGTAATTCACCCCTCCACTTT once TRBJ1-6 TRBD1 TRBV18
CSTRQGSYEQYF TGCAGCACTCGACAGGGTAGCTACGAGCAGTACTTC NA TRBJ2-7 TRBD1 TRBV29-1